The 9 T cell receptor beta chains given below trace back to one sample, sequenced in a study of metastatic and nonmetastatic thyroid tumors. With MiXCR, TCRdb called clones anew from the PCR reads. The repertoire includes roughly 20,000 clones, about 17% of them detected once, and under 25% sits in the top ten. Every patient was untreated before thyroid surgery. The sample comprised blood. These receptor sequences come from a male donor with papillary thyroid cancer or a benign thyroid nodule (not recorded which). Some clones in this sample may be carry-over from other donors' samples.

Concerning this clone itself: A clone one base away is much larger, so this may be a read error. CDR3 in DNA: TGTGCCAGCAGCTCGGGCGCTAGCGGGTGGTCGGAGACCCAGTACTTC. Residues: CASSSGASGWSETQYF. This sequence joins TRBV11-3 and TRBJ2-5, with 8 bases fitting TRBD2. Germline trimming cut 4 bases from V and 5 bases from J; bases unmatched to any gene: 12. This CDR3 contains 16 residues. The germline gives CDR1 SGHNT, CDR2 YENEEA.

Many counts were recorded for this clone. V gene TRBV6-1 combines with J gene TRBJ2-5, with TRBD2 matching 8 bases. CDR1 is MNHNS, CDR2 SASEGT, per germline. The CDR3 contains 18 residues. The junction had 13 bases not matched to a gene; V was cut back by 3 bases and J by 1 base. Written as DNA, the CDR3 is TGTGCCAGCAGTGAGGTGGCTAGCGGGTCCCCCTCCCAAGAGACCCAGTACTTC. Its protein is CASSEVASGSPSQETQYF.

A few counts support this clone. DNA of the CDR3: TGTGCCACCAGTCCCCCGAGGCGACAGAGTGGCTACACCTTC. Translating it yields CATSPPRRQSGYTF. This chain connects TRBV15 to TRBJ1-2, with D possibly being TRBD1 (5 bases). Germline CDR1 reads LNHNV; CDR2 reads YYDKDF (reference sequence). Trimming left V 6 bases short and J 7 bases short, with 18 bases between. CDR3 length: 14 residues.

This clone is labeled as medium-sized. The chain links TRBV30 to TRBJ1-1; maybe TRBD1 (6 bases). Deletions cut 1 base from V and 1 base from J, with 7 bases between. Germline V lookup: CDR1 GTSNPN, CDR2 SVGIG (reference sequence). This CDR3 comprises 13 residues. CDR3 nucleotides: TGTGCCTGGAGTGCGGACAGGAACACTGAAGCTTTCTTT. Protein sequence: CAWSADRNTEAFF.

This clone was counted only a few times. It may be a read error: a sequence one base away is much more abundant. The same CDR3 is also encoded by other DNA sequences in this sample. The rearrangement uses TRBV20-1 and TRBJ2-7, with 7 bases fitting TRBD1. Germline loops: CDR1 DFQATT, CDR2 SNEGSKA (reference sequence). This CDR3 region has 14 residues. J was trimmed by 2 bases and V by 3 bases; bases with no gene match: 7. CDR3 amino acids: CSARARDRAYEQYF. The CDR3 bases are TGCAGTGCTAGGGCCCGGGACAGAGCCTACGAGCAGTACTTC.

The chain is built from TRBV3-1 and TRBJ2-7; D gene unclear. Germline V gene data show CDR1 as LGHDT and CDR2 as YNNKEL (reference sequence). V lost 0 bases, J lost 4 bases, and 13 bases lay in between. The CDR3 is 15 residues long. This CDR3 reads CASSQDRGNGYEQYF. CDR3 coding DNA: TGTGCCAGCAGCCAAGATCGTGGGAACGGGTACGAGCAGTACTTC.

This clone is categorized as medium-sized (0.01 to 0.1%). The V gene is TRBV27, the J gene TRBJ2-1, with D possibly TRBD2 on 6 matching bases. The CDR3 runs 16 residues. V lost 4 bases, J lost 4 bases, and 17 bases lay in between. The germline gives CDR1 MNHEY, CDR2 SMNVEV (reference sequence). CDR3 in DNA: TGTGCCAGCAGTTCCTATAGCGGAGGAGGGTACAATGAGCAGTTCTTC. Translating it yields CASSSYSGGGYNEQFF.

This clone was recorded a few times. This sequence joins TRBV4-1 and TRBJ2-5, with D possibly being TRBD2 (5 bases). Germline assignment: CDR1 MGHRA and CDR2 YSYEKL. This CDR3 is built from 12 residues. Between the trimmed V and J ends, which lost 0 bases and 9 bases, there was a span of 8 bases. CDR3 sequence reads: CASSQDRGAQYF. CDR3 coding DNA: TGCGCCAGCAGCCAAGACCGGGGTGCCCAGTACTTC.

This clone was detected ten times or more. This same CDR3 is encoded by further DNA sequences in the sample. This chain joins TRBV29-1 and TRBJ2-1, with TRBD1 identical over 8 bases. The CDR3 loop spans 14 amino acids. The J segment lost 7 bases and the V segment lost 1 base, leaving 6 bases of the junction unmatched. Germline V lookup: CDR1 SQVTM, CDR2 ANQGSEA. The CDR3 sequence is CSVEAGGAWNEQFF. The CDR3 DNA follows: TGCAGCGTTGAAGCAGGGGGCGCTTGGAATGAGCAGTTCTTC.